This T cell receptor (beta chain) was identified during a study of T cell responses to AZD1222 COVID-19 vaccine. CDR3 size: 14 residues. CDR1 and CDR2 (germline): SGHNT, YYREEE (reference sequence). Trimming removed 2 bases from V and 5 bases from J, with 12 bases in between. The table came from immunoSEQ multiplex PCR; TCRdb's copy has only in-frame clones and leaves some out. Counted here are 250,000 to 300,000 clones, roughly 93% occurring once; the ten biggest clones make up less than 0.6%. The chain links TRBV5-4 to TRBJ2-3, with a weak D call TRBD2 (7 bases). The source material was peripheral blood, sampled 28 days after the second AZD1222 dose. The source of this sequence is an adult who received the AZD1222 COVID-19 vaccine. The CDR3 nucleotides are TGTGCCAGCAGCTTAGGGGGGGCCGGAGATACGCAGTATTTT. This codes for CASSLGGAGDTQYF.